The clone carrying this TCR beta chain came up once. Its antigen is undetermined. The data stem from a study of graft-versus-host responses after intestinal transplantation. The overall study: All recipients were given anti-thymocyte globulin induction, and tacrolimus and steroids were then administered for roughly three years.

General study points: Early post-transplant HvG declines were associated with peak circulating GvH clone levels.

CDR3 length: 15 residues. Trimming left V 4 bases short and J 4 bases short, with 17 bases between. CDR1 is SGHDT, CDR2 YYEEEE, per germline. Method: immunoSEQ multiplex PCR; TCRdb's copy keeps in-frame clones and lacks some. Here the sample spans more than 85,000 clones, just over 90% being singletons. Sequenced material: unstimulated CD8+ T cells sorted from spleen or lymph node cells, taken before intestinal transplant. The clonotype comes from a human donor who received an intestinal transplant. The chain carries TRBV5-6 and TRBJ1-1; D remains ambiguous. The DNA for the CDR3 is TGTGCCAGCAGCGAAGCAGGACGGACCCTCACTGAAGCTTTCTTT. It codes for CASSEAGRTLTEAFF. The complete variable domain, with remaining parts taken from reference TRBV5-6 and TRBJ1-1, reads DAGVTQSPTHLIKTRGQQVTLRCSPKSGHDTVSWYQQALGQGPQFIFQYYEEEERQRGNFPDRFSGHQFPNYSSELNVNALLLGDSALYLCASSEAGRTLTEAFFGQGTRLTVV.